These T cell receptor beta chains were read from a single sample in a study of blood T cell repertoires in COVID-19. Clones were read by immunoSEQ multiplex PCR, and TCRdb kept only the in-frame ones, dropping some. The table records roughly 250,000 clones, roughly 87% of them present only once. Sequencing was done on a sample of PBMCs or T cells enriched from blood (not recorded which). These TCRs come from a woman in her twenties or thirties with acute COVID-19. Each CDR3 is given with its conserved first and last residue. Each record gives: J gene, V gene, clone size, D gene, CDR3 protein, CDR3 DNA. D genes are given only for firm matches. Size values are once, few and many counts, or a class for expanded clones, and some rows have none.

j_call: TRBJ1-5
v_call: TRBV12-3/TRBV12-4
clone_size: once
d_call: -
cdr3_aa: CASSLNPGKPQHF
cdr3_nt: TGTGCCAGCAGTTTAAACCCAGGGAAGCCCCAGCATTTT

j_call: TRBJ1-4
v_call: TRBV18
clone_size: -
d_call: -
cdr3_aa: CASSPRDSGSWEKLFF
cdr3_nt: TGTGCCAGCTCACCACGGGACTCGGGGAGTTGGGAAAAACTGTTTTTT

j_call: TRBJ2-5
v_call: TRBV2
clone_size: -
d_call: -
cdr3_aa: CASSREGGSQETQYF
cdr3_nt: TGTGCCAGCAGCCGCGAGGGGGGGAGCCAAGAGACCCAGTACTTC

j_call: TRBJ2-7
v_call: TRBV2
clone_size: -
d_call: -
cdr3_aa: CASFQGQSYEQYF
cdr3_nt: TGTGCCAGTTTTCAGGGCCAATCCTACGAGCAGTACTTC

j_call: TRBJ2-4
v_call: TRBV2
clone_size: -
d_call: -
cdr3_aa: CASTTGLAKNIQYF
cdr3_nt: TGTGCCAGCACCACTGGGCTAGCCAAAAACATTCAGTACTTC

j_call: TRBJ1-2
v_call: TRBV29-1
clone_size: -
d_call: -
cdr3_aa: CSVGRGRVFSFF
cdr3_nt: TGCAGCGTTGGGAGGGGCCGGGTCTTTTCGTTCTTC

j_call: TRBJ2-7
v_call: TRBV10-2
clone_size: -
d_call: TRBD1
cdr3_aa: CASSEGTGGYEQYF
cdr3_nt: TGCGCCAGCAGTGAAGGGACAGGAGGCTACGAGCAGTACTTC

j_call: TRBJ1-6
v_call: TRBV27
clone_size: -
d_call: TRBD1
cdr3_aa: CASSLGTGVGSPLHF
cdr3_nt: TGTGCCAGCAGTTTAGGGACAGGGGTAGGTTCACCCCTCCACTTT

j_call: TRBJ2-7
v_call: TRBV2
clone_size: -
d_call: TRBD2
cdr3_aa: CASSEAWGGMDEQYF
cdr3_nt: TGTGCCAGCAGTGAAGCCTGGGGGGGGATGGACGAGCAGTACTTC

j_call: TRBJ1-3
v_call: TRBV7-2
clone_size: -
d_call: -
cdr3_aa: CASSLASQGNTIYF
cdr3_nt: TGTGCCAGCAGCTTAGCGTCGCAGGGAAACACCATATATTTT

j_call: TRBJ1-5
v_call: TRBV28
clone_size: once
d_call: -
cdr3_aa: CASTGGAVQPQHF
cdr3_nt: TGTGCCAGTACCGGGGGGGCCGTTCAGCCCCAGCATTTT

j_call: TRBJ2-7
v_call: TRBV18
clone_size: -
d_call: TRBD2
cdr3_aa: CASSTRLAGDPSADEQYF
cdr3_nt: TGTGCCAGCTCAACCCGACTAGCGGGAGACCCCTCGGCAGACGAGCAGTACTTC

j_call: TRBJ2-2
v_call: TRBV6-4
clone_size: -
d_call: TRBD1
cdr3_aa: CASSDLSFDRVAGELFF
cdr3_nt: TGTGCCAGCAGTGACCTTTCTTTCGACAGGGTAGCCGGGGAGCTGTTTTTT

j_call: TRBJ2-7
v_call: TRBV7-2
clone_size: -
d_call: -
cdr3_aa: CASSLAPHQGSYEQYF
cdr3_nt: TGTGCCAGCAGCTTAGCGCCCCACCAGGGGTCCTACGAGCAGTACTTC

j_call: TRBJ2-6
v_call: TRBV27
clone_size: -
d_call: TRBD1
cdr3_aa: CASSSRQGATGANVLTF
cdr3_nt: TGTGCCAGCAGTTCAAGGCAGGGGGCGACCGGGGCCAACGTCCTGACTTTC

j_call: TRBJ2-7
v_call: TRBV3-1/TRBV3-2
clone_size: -
d_call: TRBD2
cdr3_aa: CASSQGLALSYEQYF
cdr3_nt: TGTGCCAGCAGCCAAGGACTAGCCCTTTCCTACGAGCAGTACTTC

j_call: TRBJ2-1
v_call: TRBV14
clone_size: -
d_call: -
cdr3_aa: CASSQAPTSYNEQFF
cdr3_nt: TGTGCCAGCAGCCAAGCCCCTACCTCCTACAATGAGCAGTTCTTC

j_call: TRBJ2-2
v_call: TRBV2
clone_size: -
d_call: TRBD1
cdr3_aa: CASLGQGYSGELFF
cdr3_nt: TGTGCCAGCCTGGGACAGGGGTACAGCGGGGAGCTGTTTTTT

j_call: TRBJ2-7
v_call: TRBV6-6
clone_size: -
d_call: TRBD1
cdr3_aa: CASSQFGTDPLEQYF
cdr3_nt: TGTGCCAGCTCCCAATTCGGGACAGACCCATTGGAGCAGTACTTC

j_call: TRBJ2-1
v_call: TRBV10-3
clone_size: -
d_call: -
cdr3_aa: CAISMTIHRREINEQFF
cdr3_nt: TGTGCCATCAGTATGACTATACATCGACGGGAGATCAATGAGCAGTTCTTC

j_call: TRBJ2-1
v_call: TRBV14
clone_size: -
d_call: TRBD2
cdr3_aa: CASSPRALAAVNEQFF
cdr3_nt: TGTGCCAGCAGCCCTCGCGCCCTAGCGGCGGTCAATGAGCAGTTCTTC

j_call: TRBJ2-1
v_call: TRBV28
clone_size: -
d_call: -
cdr3_aa: CASSRQDYNEQFF
cdr3_nt: TGTGCCAGCAGCCGACAGGATTACAATGAGCAGTTCTTC

j_call: TRBJ1-5
v_call: TRBV4-3
clone_size: -
d_call: TRBD1
cdr3_aa: CASSQYRGGYPQHF
cdr3_nt: TGCGCCAGCAGCCAGTACAGGGGCGGGTATCCCCAGCATTTT

j_call: TRBJ2-1
v_call: TRBV20-1
clone_size: few
d_call: TRBD2
cdr3_aa: CSAGSGDEQFF
cdr3_nt: TGCAGTGCCGGGAGCGGGGATGAGCAGTTCTTC

j_call: TRBJ1-5
v_call: TRBV30
clone_size: -
d_call: -
cdr3_aa: CAWSEKISVSNQPQHF
cdr3_nt: TGTGCCTGGAGTGAAAAAATATCAGTGAGCAATCAGCCCCAGCATTTT

j_call: TRBJ1-1
v_call: TRBV5-1
clone_size: once
d_call: TRBD1
cdr3_aa: CASSPRQGIGSGTEAFF
cdr3_nt: TGCGCCAGCAGCCCGCGACAGGGGATCGGTTCGGGAACTGAAGCTTTCTTT

j_call: TRBJ1-2
v_call: TRBV28
clone_size: -
d_call: -
cdr3_aa: CASRSDRGEGYTF
cdr3_nt: TGTGCCAGCAGATCCGACCGCGGGGAAGGCTACACCTTC

j_call: TRBJ1-2
v_call: TRBV11-2
clone_size: -
d_call: -
cdr3_aa: CASSFEGDYGYTF
cdr3_nt: TGTGCCAGCAGCTTTGAAGGAGACTATGGCTACACCTTC

j_call: TRBJ2-1
v_call: TRBV7-9
clone_size: -
d_call: TRBD2
cdr3_aa: CASSSKAGYSPHEQFF
cdr3_nt: TGTGCCAGCAGTTCGAAAGCGGGATACAGCCCCCATGAGCAGTTCTTC

j_call: TRBJ2-5
v_call: TRBV30
clone_size: -
d_call: TRBD1
cdr3_aa: CAWSKSQGPGETQYF
cdr3_nt: TGTGCCTGGAGTAAATCACAGGGGCCAGGAGAGACCCAGTACTTC

j_call: TRBJ2-1
v_call: TRBV7-3
clone_size: -
d_call: TRBD2
cdr3_aa: CASSLFSGGAQSSYNEQFF
cdr3_nt: TGTGCCAGCAGCTTATTCAGCGGGGGGGCCCAGAGCTCCTACAATGAGCAGTTCTTC

j_call: TRBJ2-1
v_call: TRBV6-5
clone_size: -
d_call: -
cdr3_aa: CASSLMEVGNEQFF
cdr3_nt: TGTGCCAGCAGTTTGATGGAGGTGGGCAATGAGCAGTTCTTC

j_call: TRBJ2-5
v_call: TRBV5-1
clone_size: -
d_call: -
cdr3_aa: CASSPQTGQPKETQYF
cdr3_nt: TGCGCCAGCAGCCCCCAAACCGGACAGCCCAAAGAGACCCAGTACTTC

j_call: TRBJ2-1
v_call: TRBV18
clone_size: once
d_call: -
cdr3_aa: CASSPQGPDVNGGQFF
cdr3_nt: TGTGCCAGCTCACCCCAGGGGCCGGACGTAAACGGAGGGCAGTTCTTC

j_call: TRBJ2-6
v_call: TRBV7-8
clone_size: once
d_call: -
cdr3_aa: CASSLVASGANVLTF
cdr3_nt: TGTGCCAGCAGCTTAGTGGCCTCTGGGGCCAACGTCCTGACTTTC

j_call: TRBJ1-2
v_call: TRBV19
clone_size: -
d_call: TRBD1
cdr3_aa: CASRTQGAYYGYTF
cdr3_nt: TGTGCCAGTAGGACACAGGGGGCTTACTATGGCTACACCTTC

j_call: TRBJ1-1
v_call: TRBV28
clone_size: -
d_call: -
cdr3_aa: CASSDAAAANTEAFF
cdr3_nt: TGTGCCAGCAGCGACGCGGCGGCAGCGAACACTGAAGCTTTCTTT